The clone carrying this T cell receptor beta chain was recorded a few times. This entry belongs to a study of beta chain features in type 1 diabetes. The CDR3 loop spans 14 amino acids. V lost 5 bases, J lost 0 bases, and 12 bases lay in between. Germline CDR1 reads SQVTM; CDR2 reads ANQGSEA. The study reverse transcribed the entire isolated RNA, so it sequenced expressed TCRB transcripts. The table came from immunoSEQ multiplex PCR; TCRdb's copy has only in-frame clones and leaves some out. The data show around 99,000 clones, approximately 39% seen once. The chain joins TRBV29-1 to TRBJ2-3; D is perhaps TRBD2 (6 bases). Sequenced sample: stem cell memory CD4+ T cells from blood. The clonotype comes from a woman aged 18-35 years in good health. The chain's CDR3 is CSVSRAGSTDTQYF. Here the CDR3 DNA reads TGCAGCGTTTCCAGGGCGGGGAGCACAGATACGCAGTATTTT.